The 18 T cell receptor beta chains reported below all come from one sample, sequenced in a study of T cell changes during pregnancy in multiple sclerosis. The repertoire was sequenced with immunoSEQ multiplex PCR; TCRdb's copy has only in-frame clones and lacks some. Among 55,000 to 80,000 clones listed, roughly nine tenths were seen once. The input for sequencing was peripheral blood, taken after pregnancy. These TCRs come from a female donor in good health, enrolled as a control in a pregnancy study.

In this sample, this clone turned up once. This chain uses TRBV25-1 with TRBJ1-2; TRBD1 is a possible D gene (6 bases). CDR3 length equals 14 residues. CDR1 and CDR2 (germline): MGHDK, SYGVNS. V dropped 5 bases and J dropped 7 bases, with 17 bases sitting between them. The CDR3 sequence: CASSPTGTIGGYTF. The DNA of the CDR3 is TGTGCCAGCAGTCCGACAGGTACCATTGGTGGCTACACCTTC.

The chain carries TRBV19 and TRBJ2-1; the match to TRBD2 covers 7 bases. The length of the CDR3 is 16 residues. CDR1 LNHDA and CDR2 SQIVND come from the germline V gene (reference sequence). V lost 5 bases, J lost 0 bases, and 7 bases stayed unmatched. CDR3 protein: CASSSPRGTSYNEQFF. CDR3 DNA sequence: TGTGCCAGTAGTTCCCCGCGGGGGACCTCCTACAATGAGCAGTTCTTC.

The rearrangement uses TRBV30 and TRBJ1-5; no definite D call. Trimming left V 3 bases short and J 2 bases short, with 8 bases between. Germline V gene sequence: CDR1 GTSNPN, CDR2 SVGIG (reference sequence). This CDR3 is built from 13 residues. CDR3 sequence: CAWSPARNQPQHF. For the CDR3, the DNA is TGTGCCTGGAGCCCCGCGCGCAATCAGCCCCAGCATTTT.

The rearrangement joins TRBV6-5 to TRBJ1-1; D unresolved. The CDR3 has 12 amino acids. Per the germline V gene, CDR1 is MNHEY and CDR2 is SVGAGI. Deletions cut 0 bases from V and 11 bases from J, with 10 bases between. CDR3 sequence (DNA): TGTGCCAGCAGTTACTCGGCCCGAACCGCTTTCTTT. As protein: CASSYSARTAFF.

CDR3 nucleotides: TGTGCCAGCAGCCCTATCTTCGACAGTTCCCCTGAAGCTTTCTTT. This encodes CASSPIFDSSPEAFF. The rearrangement links TRBV13 to TRBJ1-1; D might be TRBD1 (5 bases). V was clipped by 5 bases and J by 6 bases, with 19 bases between them. Germline loops: CDR1 PRHDT, CDR2 FYEKMQ (reference sequence). CDR3 length equals 15 residues.

CDR3 region: CASRNTRGEQFF. CDR3 sequence (DNA): TGTGCCAGCAGAAACACCCGGGGTGAGCAGTTCTTC. This chain joins TRBV7-2 and TRBJ2-1; D possibly corresponds to TRBD2 (5 bases). The germline CDR1 and CDR2 sequences are SGHTA and FQGNSA. V lost 6 bases to trimming and J lost 9 bases, with 12 bases between them. This CDR3 comprises 12 residues.

The CDR3 DNA reads TGTGCCAGCAGTTCCCCATACCGGGAAAACGGGTACATTCAGTACTTC. Protein sequence: CASSSPYRENGYIQYF. V usage is TRBV6-5 and J usage is TRBJ2-4; possibly TRBD2 for D (5 bases). Trimming took off 4 bases at V and 8 bases at J, with 21 bases between the two ends. The V gene's germline CDR1 is MNHEY and CDR2 SVGAGI. This CDR3 has 16 residues.

J is TRBJ1-3 and V is TRBV7-8; D is perhaps TRBD1 (6 bases). V was trimmed by 1 base and J by 4 bases, leaving 14 bases between them. CDR1 is SGHVS, CDR2 FQNEAQ, per germline. This CDR3 spans 16 amino acids. The CDR3 DNA is TGTGCCAGCAGCTTAGTGGGGGGGCTGGGAGGAAACACCATATATTTT. Its protein product is CASSLVGGLGGNTIYF. The full variable domain, with the rest looked up from reference TRBV7-8 and TRBJ1-3, is GAGVSQSPRYKVAKRGQDVALRCDPISGHVSLFWYQQALGQGPEFLTYFQNEAQLDKSGLPSDRFFAERPEGSVSTLKIQRTQQEDSAVYLCASSLVGGLGGNTIYFGEGSWLTVV.

This chain joins TRBV9 and TRBJ1-2, with D unresolved. The CDR3 runs to 15 residues. Between the trimmed V and J ends, which lost 0 bases and 2 bases, there was a span of 11 bases. Germline-derived CDR1 and CDR2 are SGDLS and YYNGEE. This CDR3 reads CASSVDQGGNYGYTF. The CDR3, as DNA: TGTGCCAGCAGCGTAGATCAAGGCGGGAACTATGGCTACACCTTC.

The V gene is TRBV30, the J gene TRBJ1-4; D is unclear. There are 14 residues in the CDR3. V was trimmed by 5 bases and J by 4 bases, leaving 14 bases between them. CDR1 and CDR2 (germline): GTSNPN, SVGIG (reference sequence). The CDR3 coding sequence is TGTGCCTGGGTGAACCGTAGAGATAATGAAAAACTGTTTTTT. Its protein is CAWVNRRDNEKLFF.

The chain is built from TRBV5-4 and TRBJ2-1; possible D gene TRBD2, 7 bases. The germline V gene encodes CDR1 SGHNT and CDR2 YYREEE (reference sequence). The CDR3 contains 14 residues. Trimming shortened V by 5 bases and J by 7 bases, and 16 bases separated the two germline ends. DNA for the CDR3: TGTGCCAGCAGAAAGGGGGGGCCTAAGAATGAGCAGTTCTTC. Its translation: CASRKGGPKNEQFF.

The chain carries TRBV5-1 and TRBJ2-3, with 8 positions matching TRBD1. Germline V gene sequence: CDR1 SGHRS, CDR2 YFSETQ. The CDR3 runs to 15 residues. J was trimmed by 1 base and V by 4 bases; bases with no gene match: 5. CDR3 sequence reads: CASSPVTGGTDTQYF. CDR3 DNA sequence: TGCGCCAGCAGCCCCGTGACAGGGGGCACAGATACGCAGTATTTT.

The rearrangement links TRBV6-6 to TRBJ1-2; D is ambiguous. Germline CDR1 reads MNHNY; CDR2 reads SVGAGI (reference sequence). Trimming removed 2 bases from V and 8 bases from J, with 18 bases in between. CDR3 length equals 15 residues. DNA for the CDR3: TGTGCCAGCAGTTACGGTGGAGGTTCTTTGGGAGGCTACACCTTC. It translates to CASSYGGGSLGGYTF.

Here the CDR3 reads CASSIKGQGSLGGYTF. Here the CDR3 DNA reads TGTGCCAGTAGTATAAAGGGACAGGGGTCCCTCGGTGGCTACACCTTC. The V and J genes are TRBV19 and TRBJ1-2; 10 nucleotides align to TRBD1. The CDR3 length is 16 residues. The germline V gene has CDR1 LNHDA and CDR2 SQIVND (reference sequence). V lost 2 bases to trimming and J lost 7 bases; unmatched junction nucleotides: 10.

This rearrangement joins TRBV11-1 to TRBJ2-1; D might be TRBD1 (5 bases). The CDR3 contains 15 residues. Germline CDR1 is SGHAT and CDR2 is FQDESV (reference sequence). Trimming left V 10 bases short and J 0 bases short, with 16 bases between. The CDR3 loop reads CATSPGRSSYNEQFF. The CDR3 coding sequence is TGTGCCACCTCGCCAGGGCGCAGCTCCTACAATGAGCAGTTCTTC.

The rearrangement links TRBV19 to TRBJ1-6; D gene ambiguous. Germline V lookup: CDR1 LNHDA, CDR2 SQIVND (reference sequence). The CDR3 is 12 amino acids. CDR3 protein: CASGSYNSPLHF. DNA of the CDR3: TGTGCTTCGGGGTCCTATAATTCACCCCTCCACTTT.

The rearrangement links TRBV7-2 to TRBJ2-2; D is ambiguous. The CDR3 extends over 12 amino acids. Trimming shortened V by 5 bases and J by 3 bases, and 4 bases separated the two germline ends. Germline assignment: CDR1 SGHTA and CDR2 FQGNSA. This CDR3 is CASSADTGELFF. The CDR3 coding sequence is TGTGCCAGCAGCGCAGACACCGGGGAGCTGTTTTTT. The full variable domain, its missing parts supplied by reference TRBV7-2 and TRBJ2-2, is GAGVSQSPSNKVTEKGKDVELRCDPISGHTALYWYRQSLGQGLEFLIYFQGNSAPDKSGLPSDRFSAERTGGSVSTLTIQRTQQEDSAVYLCASSADTGELFFGEGSRLTVL.

The chain is built from TRBV4-1 and TRBJ2-1; tentatively, D is TRBD1 (6 bases). V dropped 2 bases and J dropped 10 bases, with 12 bases sitting between them. CDR3 length equals 13 residues. Germline CDR1 is MGHRA and CDR2 is YSYEKL. This chain's CDR3 is CASSQTGWEEQFF. The CDR3 region has the DNA TGCGCCAGCAGCCAAACAGGGTGGGAAGAGCAGTTCTTC.